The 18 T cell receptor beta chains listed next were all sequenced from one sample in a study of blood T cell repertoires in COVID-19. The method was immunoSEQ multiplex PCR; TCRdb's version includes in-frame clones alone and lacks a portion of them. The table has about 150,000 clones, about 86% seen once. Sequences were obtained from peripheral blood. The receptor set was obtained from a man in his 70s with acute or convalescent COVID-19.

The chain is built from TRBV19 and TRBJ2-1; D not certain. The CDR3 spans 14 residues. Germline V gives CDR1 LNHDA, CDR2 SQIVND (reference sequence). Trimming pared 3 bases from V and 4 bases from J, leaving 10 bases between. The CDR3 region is CASSIDQDYNEQFF. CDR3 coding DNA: TGTGCCAGTAGTATCGACCAGGATTACAATGAGCAGTTCTTC.

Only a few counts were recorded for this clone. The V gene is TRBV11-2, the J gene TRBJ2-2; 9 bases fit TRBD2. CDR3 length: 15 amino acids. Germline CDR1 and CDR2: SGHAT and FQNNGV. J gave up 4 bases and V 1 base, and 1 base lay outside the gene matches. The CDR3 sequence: CASSLGREGTGELFF. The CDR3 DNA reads TGTGCCAGCAGCTTAGGGCGGGAGGGCACCGGGGAGCTGTTTTTT.

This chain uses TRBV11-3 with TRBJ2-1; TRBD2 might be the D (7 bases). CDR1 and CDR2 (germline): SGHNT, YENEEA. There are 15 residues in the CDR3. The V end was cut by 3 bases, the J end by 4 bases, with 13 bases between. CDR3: CASSFGGAAYNEQFF. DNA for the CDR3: TGTGCCAGCAGCTTTGGGGGGGCCGCGTACAATGAGCAGTTCTTC.

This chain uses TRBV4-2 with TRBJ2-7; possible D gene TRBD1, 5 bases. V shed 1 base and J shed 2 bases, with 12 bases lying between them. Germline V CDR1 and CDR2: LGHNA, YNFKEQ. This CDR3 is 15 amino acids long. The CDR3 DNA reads TGTGCCAGCAGCCAAGGTCCCACAGGCCCCTACGAGCAGTACTTC. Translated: CASSQGPTGPYEQYF.

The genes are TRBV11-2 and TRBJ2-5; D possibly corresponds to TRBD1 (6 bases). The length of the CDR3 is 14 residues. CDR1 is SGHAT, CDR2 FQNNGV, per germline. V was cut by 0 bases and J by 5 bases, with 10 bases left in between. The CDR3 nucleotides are TGTGCCAGCAGCTTAGAATTGGGGGCGGAGACCCAGTACTTC. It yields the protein CASSLELGAETQYF.

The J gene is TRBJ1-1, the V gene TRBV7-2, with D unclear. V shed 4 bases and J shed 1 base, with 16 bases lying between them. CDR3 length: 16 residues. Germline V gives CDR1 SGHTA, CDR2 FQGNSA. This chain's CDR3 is CASSSKRTEKNTEAFF. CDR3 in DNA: TGTGCCAGCAGCTCTAAGAGAACAGAGAAGAACACTGAAGCTTTCTTT.

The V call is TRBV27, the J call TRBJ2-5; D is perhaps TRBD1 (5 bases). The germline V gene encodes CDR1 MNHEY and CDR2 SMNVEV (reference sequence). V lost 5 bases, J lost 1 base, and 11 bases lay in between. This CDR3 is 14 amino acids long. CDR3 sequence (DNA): TGTGCCAGCAGTCGGAGACAGTCCCAAGAGACCCAGTACTTC. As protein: CASSRRQSQETQYF.

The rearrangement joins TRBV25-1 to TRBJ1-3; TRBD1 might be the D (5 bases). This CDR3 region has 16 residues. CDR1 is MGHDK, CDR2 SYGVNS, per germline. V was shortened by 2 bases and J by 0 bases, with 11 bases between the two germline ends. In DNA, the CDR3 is TGTGCCAGCAGTGAAGGGGCCGTGAACTCTGGAAACACCATATATTTT. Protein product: CASSEGAVNSGNTIYF.

The DNA of the CDR3 is TGTGCCAGCTCCCGACAGGGTAATGAGCAGTTCTTC. This sequence encodes CASSRQGNEQFF. This chain uses TRBV18 with TRBJ2-1, with 7 positions matching TRBD1. The CDR3 covers 12 residues. The V gene's germline CDR1 is KGHSH and CDR2 LQKENI. With 6 bases clipped from V and 7 bases from J, the junction kept 3 bases outside the gene matches.

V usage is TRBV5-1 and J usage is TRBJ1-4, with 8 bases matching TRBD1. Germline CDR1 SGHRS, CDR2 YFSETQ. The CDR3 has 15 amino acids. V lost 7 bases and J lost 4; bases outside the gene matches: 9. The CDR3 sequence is CASGLGTGDNEKLFF. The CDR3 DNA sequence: TGCGCCAGCGGGTTAGGGACAGGTGATAATGAAAAACTGTTTTTT.

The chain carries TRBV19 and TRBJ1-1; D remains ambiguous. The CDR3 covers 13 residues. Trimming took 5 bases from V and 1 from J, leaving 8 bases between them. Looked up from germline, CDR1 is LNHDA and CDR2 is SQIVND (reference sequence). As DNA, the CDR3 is TGTGCCAGTAGTGTGGCACAGAACACTGAAGCTTTCTTT. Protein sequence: CASSVAQNTEAFF.

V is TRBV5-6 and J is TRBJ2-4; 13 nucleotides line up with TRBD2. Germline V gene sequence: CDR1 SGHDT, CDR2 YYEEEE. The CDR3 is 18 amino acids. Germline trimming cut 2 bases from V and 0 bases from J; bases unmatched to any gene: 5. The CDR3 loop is CASSFFGLAGEAKNIQYF. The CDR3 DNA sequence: TGTGCCAGCAGCTTTTTCGGACTAGCGGGGGAAGCCAAAAACATTCAGTACTTC.

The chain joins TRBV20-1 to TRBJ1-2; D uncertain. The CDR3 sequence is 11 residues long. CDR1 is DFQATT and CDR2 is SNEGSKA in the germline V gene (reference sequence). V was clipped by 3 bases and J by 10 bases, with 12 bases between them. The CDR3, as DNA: TGCAGTGCTAGCTTCCGGGATATCTACACCTTC. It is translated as CSASFRDIYTF.

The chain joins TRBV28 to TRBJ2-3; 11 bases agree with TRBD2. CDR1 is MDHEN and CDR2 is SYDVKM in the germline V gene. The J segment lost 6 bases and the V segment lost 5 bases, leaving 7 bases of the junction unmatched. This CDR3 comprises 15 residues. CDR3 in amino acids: CASSVAGGSSDTQYF. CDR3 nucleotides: TGTGCCAGCAGTGTAGCGGGAGGGAGCTCCGATACGCAGTATTTT.

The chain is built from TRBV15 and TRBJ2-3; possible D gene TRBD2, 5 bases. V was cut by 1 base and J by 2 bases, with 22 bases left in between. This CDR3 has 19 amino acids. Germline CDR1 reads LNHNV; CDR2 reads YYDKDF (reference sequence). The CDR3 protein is CATSRAAPLWEPHTDTQYF. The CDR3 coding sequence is TGTGCCACCAGCAGAGCAGCCCCCTTGTGGGAGCCCCACACAGATACGCAGTATTTT.

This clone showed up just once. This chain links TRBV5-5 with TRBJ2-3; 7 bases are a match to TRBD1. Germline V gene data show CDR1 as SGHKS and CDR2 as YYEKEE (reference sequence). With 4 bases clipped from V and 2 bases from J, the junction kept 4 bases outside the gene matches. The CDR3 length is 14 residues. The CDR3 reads CASSAGQATDTQYF. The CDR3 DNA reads TGTGCCAGCAGCGCAGGACAGGCCACAGATACGCAGTATTTT.

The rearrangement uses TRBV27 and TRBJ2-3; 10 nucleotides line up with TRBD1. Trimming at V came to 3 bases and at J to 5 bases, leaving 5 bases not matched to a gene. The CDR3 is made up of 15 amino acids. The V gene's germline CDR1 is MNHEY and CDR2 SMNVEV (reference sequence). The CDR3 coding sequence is TGTGCCAGCAGTTTTCGGGACAGGGGTAGAGATACGCAGTATTTT. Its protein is CASSFRDRGRDTQYF.

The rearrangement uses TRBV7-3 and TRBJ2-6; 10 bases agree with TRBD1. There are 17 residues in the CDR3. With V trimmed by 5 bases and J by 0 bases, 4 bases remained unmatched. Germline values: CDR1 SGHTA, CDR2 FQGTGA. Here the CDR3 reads CASSRTGGLSGANVLTF. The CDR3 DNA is TGTGCCAGCAGCCGGACAGGGGGTCTCTCTGGGGCCAACGTCCTGACTTTC. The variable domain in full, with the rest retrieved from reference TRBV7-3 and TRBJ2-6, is GAGVSQTPSNKVTEKGKYVELRCDPISGHTALYWYRQSLGQGPEFLIYFQGTGAADDSGLPNDRFFAVRPEGSVSTLKIQRTERGDSAVYLCASSRTGGLSGANVLTFGAGSRLTVL.